The clone carrying this TCR beta chain was detected many times. This record comes from a study of spatial heterogeneity in lung cancer. Using its own MiXCR run on the 5' RACE reads, TCRdb lists one record per CDR3 protein. The sample includes about 46,000 distinct CDR3 sequences, 10% to 15% of them seen just once. Trimming at V came to 10 bases and at J to 6 bases, leaving 5 bases not matched to a gene. The length of the CDR3 is 13 residues. Germline V gene lookup returns CDR1 WSHSY and CDR2 SAAADI. Stated time point: blood at routine non-recurrence follow-up after resection. Unsorted whole RNA from tumor, nontumor lung or frozen PBMC underwent sequencing.

The chain uses TRBV10-2 and TRBJ2-1; 11 bases map to TRBD1. The sample was PBMCs, taken at follow-up. This clonotype was obtained from a male donor with early-stage non-small cell lung cancer. The CDR3 protein is CATGTGGVNEQFF. Written as DNA, the CDR3 is TGCGCCACCGGGACAGGGGGGGTCAATGAGCAGTTCTTC.